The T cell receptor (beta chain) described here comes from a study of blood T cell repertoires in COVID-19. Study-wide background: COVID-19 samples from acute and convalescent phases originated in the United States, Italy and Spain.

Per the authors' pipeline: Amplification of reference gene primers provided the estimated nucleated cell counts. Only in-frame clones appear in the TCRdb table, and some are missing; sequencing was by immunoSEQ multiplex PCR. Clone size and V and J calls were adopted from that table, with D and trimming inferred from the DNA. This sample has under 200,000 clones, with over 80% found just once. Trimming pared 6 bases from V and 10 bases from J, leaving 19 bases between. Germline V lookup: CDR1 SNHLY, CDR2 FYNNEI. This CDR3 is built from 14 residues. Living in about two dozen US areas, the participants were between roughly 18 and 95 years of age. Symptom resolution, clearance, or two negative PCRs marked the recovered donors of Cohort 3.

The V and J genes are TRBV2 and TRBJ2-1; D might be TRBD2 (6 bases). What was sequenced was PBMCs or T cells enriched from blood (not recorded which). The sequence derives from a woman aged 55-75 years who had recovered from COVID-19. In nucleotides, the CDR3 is TGTGCCAGCAGGCCTAATCGGGACTTGGGAGAGCAGTTCTTC. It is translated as CASRPNRDLGEQFF.